This TCR beta chain was retrieved from a study of cytomegalovirus exposure and HLA in healthy donors. Across the whole study: Some 200 million T cells yielded more than 90 million unique TCR beta sequences, as an earlier analysis found. Researchers found that about four fifths of under 450 genotyped donors fell within the Caucasian-associated ancestry cluster. Study observations and caveats: Cytomegalovirus status, reportedly, was diagnosed with high specificity and sensitivity by the classifier. Later, an analysis found that common viral pathogens appeared to be linked with several of the most significant clusters.

Worth noting for this clone: Its antigen is as yet unknown.

It was with 60 Vbeta and 13 Jbeta primers that the PCR ran. Profiled with immunoSEQ multiplex PCR; TCRdb holds only in-frame clones, not every one. There are about 210,000 clones in the sample; around 80% occur only once, and about 0.45% lies in the top ten. The sequencing sample was made of PBMCs. This sequence originates from a boy between 5 and 17 years old in good health and CMV-seronegative.

CDR3: CASSLGVWSGGTTDTQYF. DNA of the CDR3: TGCGCCAGCAGCTTGGGTGTCTGGAGCGGGGGGACCACAGATACGCAGTATTTT. V usage is TRBV5-1 and J usage is TRBJ2-3; TRBD2 aligns across 9 bases. The CDR3 contains 18 residues. Trimming cost V 0 bases and J 2 bases; bases outside gene matches: 10. Germline V CDR1 and CDR2: SGHRS, YFSETQ.